This T cell receptor (beta chain) came from a study of CD8 T cells in Susac syndrome. Study results and limitations: The study conceded that its TCR sequencing and HLA analysis involved relatively few individuals.

The CDR3 is 15 amino acids. CDR1 and CDR2 (germline): MDHEN, SYDVKM. V trimming: 0 bases; J trimming: 5 bases; junction bases outside the gene matches: 1. Notes on this clonotype: Its target is unknown.

A quantity of roughly 0.5 to 1 ug RNA underwent reverse transcription using random hexamers. An immunoSEQ multiplex PCR generated amplified TCR beta CDR3 products spanning 54 Vbeta and 13 Jbeta. TCRdb reprocessed the immunoSEQ multiplex PCR reads with MiXCR, giving one entry per CDR3 protein. The table lists 65,000 to 80,000 distinct CDR3 sequences, over 75% of them singletons. CD8+ and CD4+ T cells circulating in blood were sequenced for TCR beta. The sample taken for sequencing was CD8+ T cells from PBMCs. The J gene is TRBJ2-2, the V gene TRBV28, with 9 bases that match TRBD2. The clonotype originates from a human donor with multiple sclerosis. Here the CDR3 DNA reads TGTGCCAGCAGTTTATGGGCGGGAGGGACCGGGGAGCTGTTTTTT. Translated, it gives CASSLWAGGTGELFF.